This T cell receptor beta chain is from a study of cytomegalovirus exposure and HLA in healthy donors. The PCR contained 60 Vbeta and 13 Jbeta primers. The assay was immunoSEQ multiplex PCR, and TCRdb's table has in-frame clones only and misses some. The sample yields 150,000 to 200,000 clones, under 80% seen once. The germline CDR1 and CDR2 sequences are LNHDA and SQIVND (reference sequence). This CDR3 has 13 amino acids. After removal of 10 bases from V and 0 bases from J, the junction contained 5 bases not matched to a gene. This clone has only a few counts. Antigen specificity is unknown. Study results and caveats: Segments of the TCR beta V type were, in most cases, productive about 90% or about 30% of the time in an earlier analysis. Presence/absence results assume similar sequencing depth per donor, which may not hold. Upon later analysis, HLA-associated TCR beta chains proved more clonally expanded than other, equally common chains. An analysis that came later showed most CMV-associated TCR beta chains appearing HLA-restricted.

Source material: PBMCs. The rearrangement joins TRBV19 to TRBJ1-2; TRBD1 matches 7 bases. The TCR was taken from a human donor in good health. CDR3 DNA sequence: TGTGCCACCAGGGACAGCCCTAACTATGGCTACACCTTC. Translated: CATRDSPNYGYTF.